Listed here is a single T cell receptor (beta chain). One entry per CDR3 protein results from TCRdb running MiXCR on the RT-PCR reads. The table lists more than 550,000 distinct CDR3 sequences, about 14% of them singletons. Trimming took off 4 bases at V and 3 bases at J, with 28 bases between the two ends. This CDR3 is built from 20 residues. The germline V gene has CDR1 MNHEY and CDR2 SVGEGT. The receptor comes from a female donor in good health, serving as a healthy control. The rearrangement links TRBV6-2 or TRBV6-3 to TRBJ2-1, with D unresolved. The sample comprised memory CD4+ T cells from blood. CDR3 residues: CASSLSSFRLAALNYNEQFF. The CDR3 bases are TGTGCCAGCAGTTTATCCTCCTTTCGACTCGCGGCTTTAAACTACAATGAGCAGTTCTTC.